This TCR beta chain emerged from a study of radiation and T cells in renal cell carcinoma. Time point here: blood 2 weeks post-SBRT. As for treatment: 15 Gy SBRT to primary tumor, nephrectomy 4 weeks later. Using immunoSEQ multiplex PCR, the repertoire was profiled, and TCRdb retains in-frame clones only, with some absent. The repertoire holds roughly 150,000 clones, roughly 87% seen once, with about an eighth in the top ten. The germline V gene encodes CDR1 LNHDA and CDR2 SQIVND (reference sequence). Deletions cut 5 bases from V and 2 bases from J, with 9 bases between. There are 13 residues in the CDR3.

The sequencing used blood, collected from a patient whose treatment included radiotherapy and nephrectomy. The receptor's source is a woman in her forties or fifties with renal cell carcinoma. The V call is TRBV19, the J call TRBJ2-5, with D perhaps TRBD2 (6 bases). The chain's CDR3 is CASSQGLQETQYF. The CDR3 coding sequence is TGTGCCAGTAGTCAGGGACTTCAAGAGACCCAGTACTTC.